Each of the 11 T cell receptor beta chains below was sequenced from the same sample in a study of OX40 agonist ivuxolimab in advanced cancers. Sequencing used immunoSEQ multiplex PCR; TCRdb keeps in-frame clones, though not all of them. The sample has about 18,000 clones, 84% seen once. Here the sequenced sample was CD4+ or CD8+ T cells sorted from blood, taken in a trial of the OX40 agonist ivuxolimab. The receptors derive from an adult with an advanced solid tumor such as melanoma, head and neck, liver or kidney cancer.

This clone was counted between two and nine times. The chain joins TRBV4-1 to TRBJ1-1, with D unclear. Deletions cut 3 bases from V and 2 bases from J, with 13 bases between. The V gene's germline CDR1 is MGHRA and CDR2 YSYEKL. The CDR3 consists of 15 residues. The CDR3 coding sequence is TGCGCCAGCAGCCATCCTCAGGCGGGAAACACTGAAGCTTTCTTT. As protein: CASSHPQAGNTEAFF.

The J gene is TRBJ2-5, the V gene TRBV11-2; no firm D call. V lost 0 bases and J lost 4, with 9 bases in between. CDR3 length: 14 residues. Germline V gives CDR1 SGHAT, CDR2 FQNNGV. This chain's CDR3 is CASSLEVFVETQYF. CDR3 DNA: TGTGCCAGCAGCTTAGAGGTCTTCGTAGAGACCCAGTACTTC. Full variable domain (remainder filled in from reference TRBV11-2 and TRBJ2-5): EAGVAQSPRYKIIEKRQSVAFWCNPISGHATLYWYQQILGQGPKLLIQFQNNGVVDDSQLPKDRFSAERLKGVDSTLKIQPAKLEDSAVYLCASSLEVFVETQYFGPGTRLLVL.

The chain links TRBV5-1 to TRBJ2-3; perhaps D is TRBD1 or TRBD2 (5 bases each). V was clipped by 2 bases and J by 0 bases, with 13 bases between them. The CDR3 loop spans 16 amino acids. CDR1 is SGHRS and CDR2 is YFSETQ in the germline V gene. The CDR3, as DNA: TGCGCCAGCAGCTTCGGACAACGGGGAAGCACAGATACGCAGTATTTT. Translating it yields CASSFGQRGSTDTQYF.

This sequence joins TRBV9 and TRBJ2-5; 7 nucleotides match TRBD1. J gave up 1 base and V 3 bases, and 3 bases lay outside the gene matches. The germline V gene has CDR1 SGDLS and CDR2 YYNGEE. The CDR3 loop spans 14 amino acids. The CDR3 DNA reads as TGTGCCAGCAGCGAGGGGACAGTCCAAGAGACCCAGTACTTC. As protein: CASSEGTVQETQYF.

V gene TRBV11-3 combines with J gene TRBJ2-2; the D gene is possibly TRBD1 (6 bases). Germline CDR1 SGHNT, CDR2 YENEEA. The CDR3 is made up of 16 amino acids. V was clipped by 0 bases and J by 6 bases, with 14 bases between them. CDR3 sequence: CASSLDAGAYAGELFF. DNA of the CDR3: TGTGCCAGCAGCTTAGACGCAGGGGCATACGCCGGGGAGCTGTTTTTT.

The chain uses TRBV4-2 and TRBJ2-1; a possible D gene is TRBD2 (6 bases). CDR1 and CDR2 from the germline V gene are LGHNA and YNFKEQ. Trimming left V 1 base short and J 10 bases short, with 17 bases between. CDR3 size: 15 residues. In DNA, the CDR3 is TGTGCCAGCAGCCAAGCCCTGGGGGGTACCGTAGAGCAGTTCTTC. Its translation is CASSQALGGTVEQFF.

The rearrangement uses TRBV2 and TRBJ1-1; weak D call: TRBD1 (5 bases). This CDR3 has 14 amino acids. Germline CDR1 is SNHLY and CDR2 is FYNNEI. The V end lost 11 bases, the J end lost 1 base, and 17 bases lay between the germline ends. This CDR3 reads CARRGRGANTEAFF. In DNA form, the CDR3 reads TGTGCCCGGCGGGGACGAGGCGCGAACACTGAAGCTTTCTTT.

This rearrangement joins TRBV21-1 to TRBJ2-7. TRBV21-1 is flagged as a pseudogene. The CDR3 has 13 amino acids. The CDR3 reads CASSRDGTYEQYF. The CDR3 nucleotides read TGTGCCAGCAGCAGGGACGGCACCTACGAGCAGTACTTC.

The chain combines TRBV10-3 with TRBJ1-1, with D possibly TRBD1 on 5 matching bases. Germline CDR1 reads ENHRY; CDR2 reads SYGVKD. The CDR3 extends over 15 amino acids. Trimming shortened V by 4 bases and J by 5 bases, and 17 bases separated the two germline ends. This CDR3 is CAISAGGGIGTEAFF. Here the CDR3 DNA reads TGTGCCATCAGTGCTGGGGGGGGGATAGGTACTGAAGCTTTCTTT.

The chain couples TRBV9 to TRBJ1-6; 9 nucleotides match TRBD1. Germline V gene lookup returns CDR1 SGDLS and CDR2 YYNGEE. The J segment lost 6 bases and the V segment lost 3 bases, leaving 10 bases of the junction unmatched. This CDR3 has 17 residues. Written as DNA, the CDR3 is TGTGCCAGCAGCGGCCGACAGGGGGTGTCGCCTAATTCACCCCTCCACTTT. Translation: CASSGRQGVSPNSPLHF.

This clone was picked up one time. The chain links TRBV28 to TRBJ1-1; D unresolved. Trimming shortened V by 8 bases and J by 5 bases, and 15 bases separated the two germline ends. The CDR3 has 13 residues. The germline V gene encodes CDR1 MDHEN and CDR2 SYDVKM. CDR3 amino acids: CASRLASGTEAFF. CDR3 DNA sequence: TGTGCCAGCCGCCTTGCCTCCGGGACTGAAGCTTTCTTT.